The clone carrying this T cell receptor (beta chain) has only a few counts. Its antigen is not known. This record belongs to a study of T cells in Graves' hyperthyroidism and ophthalmopathy. About the research overall: The initial diagnosis was the point when peripheral blood was collected, ahead of any treatment. Study results and limitations: In validation, the model predicted ophthalmopathy. These predictions came a median approximately six months before onset.

Germline V gene sequence: CDR1 MGHRA, CDR2 YSYEKL. The CDR3 is made up of 16 amino acids. The V gene lost 4 bases and the J gene lost 7 bases, with 19 bases spanning the gap. RNA transcripts served as the template for amplifying TCR beta CDR3 regions. Using the HTBI primer set, a first-round RT-PCR was run on the TCR CDR3. TCRdb passed the multiplex PCR reads through MiXCR, listing each CDR3 protein once. The sample has roughly 150,000 distinct CDR3 sequences, 9.4% seen once. The clonotype comes from a woman between 18 and 29 years old with Graves' hyperthyroidism that later progressed to Graves' ophthalmopathy. The rearrangement joins TRBV4-1 to TRBJ1-4; D is perhaps TRBD1 (6 bases). Input material: blood. The CDR3 sequence: CASSPIGLPGVEKLFF. The DNA of the CDR3 is TGCGCCAGCAGCCCTATTGGCTTACCAGGGGTTGAAAAACTGTTTTTT.